Listed below are T cell receptor beta chains from one sample, sequenced in a study of cytomegalovirus exposure and HLA in healthy donors. Profiling relied on immunoSEQ multiplex PCR, and the TCRdb table lists in-frame clones only, not all of them. The profile shows some 260,000 clones, 90% of them singletons. Sequencing was done on a sample of PBMCs. Receptor source: a woman younger than 45 in good health and CMV-seronegative. Each CDR3 is given with its conserved first and last residue. A D gene is named only where the DNA matches it firmly. Clone size is stated in some rows and not others, as once, few, many or a class when expanded.

D,J,size,V,CDR3,DNA
-,TRBJ2-7,-,TRBV7-6,CASSFLDSSYEQYF,TGTGCCAGCAGCTTCCTGGACAGCTCCTACGAGCAGTACTTC
TRBD2,TRBJ2-1,-,TRBV27,CASSLSGSGTYNEQFF,TGTGCCAGCAGTTTATCTGGTAGCGGGACATACAATGAGCAGTTCTTC
TRBD2,TRBJ2-7,-,TRBV11-3,CASSPVAGSEQYF,TGTGCCAGCAGCCCCGTAGCGGGGTCCGAGCAGTACTTC
TRBD2,TRBJ2-7,once,TRBV5-6,CASSSQLRTSGRDEQYF,TGTGCCAGCAGCTCCCAATTGAGGACTAGCGGGAGGGACGAGCAGTACTTC
-,TRBJ2-5,once,TRBV5-1,CASSLVGAQETQYF,TGCGCCAGCAGCTTGGTAGGAGCCCAAGAGACCCAGTACTTC
TRBD1,TRBJ2-5,-,TRBV7-3,CASSWTGGSETQYF,TGTGCCAGCAGCTGGACAGGTGGTTCAGAGACCCAGTACTTC
TRBD2,TRBJ2-1,-,TRBV6-6,CASSYGTSGSLNEQFF,TGTGCCAGCAGTTACGGAACCAGCGGGAGCTTGAATGAGCAGTTCTTC
TRBD2,TRBJ2-4,-,TRBV5-6,CASSSLAVAKNIQYF,TGTGCCAGCAGCTCACTAGCGGTAGCCAAAAACATTCAGTACTTC
TRBD2,TRBJ2-7,-,TRBV15,CATRPSGAYEQYF,TGTGCCACCAGGCCTAGCGGGGCCTACGAGCAGTACTTC
-,TRBJ2-7,-,TRBV6-5,CASSYSSGSSYEQYF,TGTGCCAGCAGTTACTCGAGCGGCAGCTCCTACGAGCAGTACTTC
-,TRBJ2-3,-,TRBV1,CTSSQEGGTDTQYF,TGCACCAGCAGCCAAGAGGGGGGGACAGATACGCAGTATTTT
-,TRBJ2-6,-,TRBV7-2,CASSLMRVSGANVLTF,TGTGCCAGCAGCTTAATGAGGGTCTCTGGGGCCAACGTCCTGACTTTC
-,TRBJ2-7,-,TRBV7-6,CASSLAGGGSYEQYF,TGTGCCAGCAGCTTAGCGGGAGGCGGATCCTACGAGCAGTACTTC
TRBD1,TRBJ2-7,few,TRBV6-5,CASSYGNRGGGHEQYF,TGTGCCAGCAGTTACGGGAACAGGGGCGGTGGCCACGAGCAGTACTTC
TRBD1,TRBJ1-2,once,TRBV28,CASSLTGGRGYTF,TGTGCCAGCAGTTTGACAGGGGGACGGGGCTACACCTTC
TRBD1,TRBJ2-3,-,TRBV30,CACPGTGTSDTQYF,TGTGCCTGCCCTGGGACAGGGACTTCAGATACGCAGTATTTT
-,TRBJ2-1,-,TRBV7-3,CASSTLGGDEQFF,TGTGCCAGCAGCACGCTGGGGGGTGATGAGCAGTTCTTC
-,TRBJ1-1,-,TRBV7-6,CASSPKVGQNTEAFF,TGTGCCAGCAGCCCAAAGGTCGGGCAGAACACTGAAGCTTTCTTT
-,TRBJ1-1,-,TRBV29-1,CSVVPRENTEAFF,TGCAGCGTTGTCCCCAGGGAGAACACTGAAGCTTTCTTT
TRBD1,TRBJ2-1,-,TRBV27,CASTGTGTGSNEQFF,TGTGCCAGCACCGGAACCGGGACAGGCTCAAATGAGCAGTTCTTC
TRBD1,TRBJ2-2,-,TRBV27,CASSRGQGGTGELFF,TGTGCCAGCAGCCGGGGACAGGGCGGCACCGGGGAGCTGTTTTTT
-,TRBJ2-3,-,TRBV5-6,CASSLFNGKNTQYF,TGTGCCAGCAGCTTGTTCAACGGGAAAAATACGCAGTATTTT
TRBD2,TRBJ2-2,-,TRBV5-1,CASSPLLAGGNTGELFF,TGCGCCAGCAGCCCCCTTTTGGCGGGAGGAAACACCGGGGAGCTGTTTTTT
-,TRBJ2-7,-,TRBV21-1,CASSNRTGLPYEQYF,TGTGCCAGCAGCAATAGGACAGGGTTGCCCTACGAGCAGTACTTC
TRBD2,TRBJ2-4,-,TRBV5-6,CATAQMTSGKNIQYF,TGTGCCACCGCCCAAATGACTAGCGGGAAAAACATTCAGTACTTC
TRBD2,TRBJ2-1,-,TRBV2,CASSGLGLAGVNEQFF,TGTGCCAGCAGTGGTCTGGGACTAGCGGGAGTCAATGAGCAGTTCTTC
TRBD2,TRBJ2-1,-,TRBV6-5,CASRVAGGYYNEQFF,TGTGCCAGCAGAGTAGCGGGAGGGTACTACAATGAGCAGTTCTTC
-,TRBJ2-2,-,TRBV14,CASSPESHRVGLFF,TGTGCCAGCAGCCCGGAGTCGCACCGGGTCGGGCTGTTTTTT